One sample yielded the 16 T cell receptor beta chains listed below, sequenced in a study of somatic mutations in cytotoxic T cells in rheumatoid arthritis. Profiling relied on immunoSEQ multiplex PCR, and the TCRdb table lists in-frame clones only, not all of them. Altogether some 14,000 clones are present, around nine tenths being singletons, with the ten largest covering about a sixth. Sequenced input: CD4+ T cells sorted from blood. Source of these receptors: a man between 70 and 80 years old with rheumatoid arthritis.

On this clone itself: The same CDR3 also results from other DNA sequences found in this sample. This chain connects TRBV11-3 to TRBJ2-7, with TRBD2 matching over 8 bases. J gave up 4 bases and V 5 bases, and 10 bases lay outside the gene matches. The CDR3 is made up of 15 amino acids. Germline values: CDR1 SGHNT, CDR2 YENEEA. In nucleotides, the CDR3 is TGTGCCAGCAGCCCGACGGCGGGGGGTACTTACGAGCAGTACTTC. Translating gives CASSPTAGGTYEQYF.

The V gene is TRBV9, the J gene TRBJ2-1, with 7 bases identical to TRBD2. This CDR3 contains 13 residues. Unmatched junction bases numbered 0, after V lost 0 bases and J lost 6 bases. Germline V gene lookup returns CDR1 SGDLS and CDR2 YYNGEE. This chain's CDR3 is CASSVAGGNEQFF. As DNA, the CDR3 is TGTGCCAGCAGCGTAGCGGGAGGCAATGAGCAGTTCTTC.

The chain recombines TRBV5-1 with TRBJ2-1, with TRBD1 matching over 7 bases. The CDR3 covers 15 residues. Germline CDR1 SGHRS, CDR2 YFSETQ. After removal of 0 bases from V and 4 bases from J, the junction contained 4 bases not matched to a gene. CDR3 nucleotides: TGCGCCAGCAGCTTGGCCGGACAGGAATACAATGAGCAGTTCTTC. It yields the protein CASSLAGQEYNEQFF.

The count of this clone is one. J is TRBJ1-6 and V is TRBV19, with D perhaps TRBD1 (5 bases). This CDR3 has 19 residues. The germline CDR1 and CDR2 sequences are LNHDA and SQIVND (reference sequence). Trimming shortened V by 0 bases and J by 0 bases, and 15 bases separated the two germline ends. The CDR3 DNA reads TGTGCCAGTAGTATAGATCGCGGGGGAGGAAGCTCCTATAATTCACCCCTCCACTTT. Its protein product is CASSIDRGGGSSYNSPLHF.

V gene TRBV5-1 combines with J gene TRBJ1-1; no reliable D call. The CDR3 extends over 14 amino acids. The germline gives CDR1 SGHRS, CDR2 YFSETQ. Trimming cost V 2 bases and J 0 bases, with 8 bases left between them. The CDR3, as DNA: TGCGCCAGCAGCTTTGAACCTATGAACACTGAAGCTTTCTTT. This encodes CASSFEPMNTEAFF.

The chain combines TRBV28 with TRBJ1-2; no definite D call. The V gene lost 6 bases and the J gene lost 2 bases, with 16 bases spanning the gap. Looked up from germline, CDR1 is MDHEN and CDR2 is SYDVKM. The length of the CDR3 is 15 residues. The CDR3 here is CASSPFPTRNYGYTF. CDR3 in DNA: TGTGCCAGCAGCCCCTTCCCAACCAGAAACTATGGCTACACCTTC.

A single count supports this clone. The rearrangement joins TRBV18 to TRBJ1-6; 10 bases are shared with TRBD1. Germline CDR1 and CDR2: KGHSH and LQKENI. Trimming took 1 base from V and 10 from J; bases not matched to a gene: 1. The CDR3 contains 14 residues. CDR3: CASSPRDRGSPLHF. In DNA, the CDR3 is TGTGCCAGCTCACCACGGGACAGGGGCTCACCCCTCCACTTT. Together with reference TRBV18 and TRBJ1-6, the CDR3 gives the full variable domain: NAGVMQNPRHLVRRRGQEARLRCSPMKGHSHVYWYRQLPEEGLKFMVYLQKENIIDESGMPKERFSAEFPKEGPSILRIQQVVRGDSAAYFCASSPRDRGSPLHFGNGTRLTVT.

The V gene is TRBV5-1, the J gene TRBJ2-2; D unclear. This CDR3 contains 14 residues. Germline V gene sequence: CDR1 SGHRS, CDR2 YFSETQ. The V gene lost 5 bases and the J gene lost 1 base, with 9 bases spanning the gap. CDR3 nucleotide sequence: TGCGCCAGCAGTCATTCCCAGAACACCGGGGAGCTGTTTTTT. It is translated as CASSHSQNTGELFF.

V and J are TRBV6-5 and TRBJ1-6; 9 bases align to TRBD1. Looked up from germline, CDR1 is MNHEY and CDR2 is SVGAGI. The CDR3 covers 14 residues. The ends lost 2 bases at V and 8 bases at J; junction bases unmatched: 1. Here the CDR3 DNA reads TGTGCCAGCAGTTACCGACAGGGGGATTCACCCCTCCACTTT. Residues: CASSYRQGDSPLHF.

The genes are TRBV11-2 and TRBJ2-2, with 11 bases lining up with TRBD2. The CDR3 covers 19 residues. Germline-derived CDR1 and CDR2 are SGHAT and FQNNGV. The V and J ends lost 1 base and 6 bases, in that order; junction bases with no gene match: 13. CDR3 nucleotides: TGTGCCAGCAGCTTAGCGCTAGCGGGGGGCAACACTTTTCCCGGGGAGCTGTTTTTT. Translation gives CASSLALAGGNTFPGELFF. The full variable domain, its missing parts supplied by reference TRBV11-2 and TRBJ2-2, is EAGVAQSPRYKIIEKRQSVAFWCNPISGHATLYWYQQILGQGPKLLIQFQNNGVVDDSQLPKDRFSAERLKGVDSTLKIQPAKLEDSAVYLCASSLALAGGNTFPGELFFGEGSRLTVL.

This clone was observed a handful of times. V and J are TRBV2 and TRBJ1-5, with 9 nucleotides matching TRBD1. There are 16 residues in the CDR3. Germline CDR1 and CDR2: SNHLY and FYNNEI. With 5 bases clipped from V and 4 bases from J, the junction kept 9 bases outside the gene matches. CDR3: CASSLAQGQGNQPQHF. The CDR3 bases are TGTGCCAGCAGTTTAGCGCAGGGACAGGGTAATCAGCCCCAGCATTTT.

The chain joins TRBV6-1 to TRBJ2-3; possible D gene TRBD2, 5 bases. The CDR3 loop spans 15 amino acids. Trimming shortened V by 6 bases and J by 6 bases, and 19 bases separated the two germline ends. The germline V gene has CDR1 MNHNS and CDR2 SASEGT. CDR3 nucleotides: TGTGCCAGCAGCAGACCTTTGGAGCTAGCCGATACGCAGTATTTT. The encoded protein is CASSRPLELADTQYF.

The V and J genes are TRBV19 and TRBJ2-5; D possibly corresponds to TRBD2 (5 bases). This CDR3 is built from 13 residues. Germline values: CDR1 LNHDA, CDR2 SQIVND (reference sequence). V was clipped by 4 bases and J by 2 bases, with 8 bases between them. In nucleotides, the CDR3 is TGTGCCAGTAGTAATCCGGGGCAAGAGACCCAGTACTTC. As protein: CASSNPGQETQYF.

This chain joins TRBV29-1 and TRBJ2-5, with D perhaps TRBD1 (6 bases). The CDR3 sequence is 12 residues long. V was trimmed by 6 bases and J by 7 bases, leaving 15 bases between them. CDR1 and CDR2 from the germline V gene are SQVTM and ANQGSEA. DNA of the CDR3: TGCAGCGTGGGACACCGAGAGGCGACCCAGTACTTC. Translating it yields CSVGHREATQYF. Full variable domain (remainder filled in from reference TRBV29-1 and TRBJ2-5): SAVISQKPSRDICQRGTSLTIQCQVDSQVTMMFWYRQQPGQSLTLIATANQGSEATYESGFVIDKFPISRPNLTFSTLTVSNMSPEDSSIYLCSVGHREATQYFGPGTRLLVL.

The chain has TRBV28 and TRBJ2-5, with 7 nucleotides matching TRBD2. The CDR3 consists of 15 residues. With 4 bases clipped from V and 5 bases from J, the junction kept 10 bases outside the gene matches. Germline V CDR1 and CDR2: MDHEN, SYDVKM. The CDR3 protein is CASSSWAGVGETQYF. The CDR3 DNA reads as TGTGCCAGCAGTTCCTGGGCGGGAGTTGGCGAGACCCAGTACTTC.

The gene calls are TRBV30 and TRBJ1-5; tentative D call: TRBD1 (6 bases). Looked up from germline, CDR1 is GTSNPN and CDR2 is SVGIG (reference sequence). This CDR3 is built from 13 residues. V lost 1 base, J lost 5 bases, and 9 bases lay in between. The CDR3 spells CAWSGQEDQPQHF. DNA of the CDR3: TGTGCCTGGAGTGGACAGGAAGATCAGCCCCAGCATTTT.